This TCR beta chain was obtained from a study of blood T cell repertoires in COVID-19. Study-level background: Donors in the United States, Italy and Spain gave samples during acute or convalescent COVID-19. T cells, B-cell-depleted T cells, or PBMCs supplied cDNA or gDNA.

Original processing methods: Amplifying reference gene primers gave estimates of nucleated cell counts. Assay: immunoSEQ multiplex PCR; the TCRdb copy retains only in-frame clones and omits some. That table supplies the V and J calls and clone size; D and trimming were determined from the DNA. The data contain about 180,000 clones, approximately 85% of them singletons. The V gene lost 2 bases and the J gene lost 0 bases, with 10 bases spanning the gap. Germline-derived CDR1 and CDR2 are SNHLY and FYNNEI. The CDR3 consists of 15 residues. The sequence derives from a man between 60 and 75 years old with acute or convalescent COVID-19. The sequenced sample was peripheral blood. The chain links TRBV2 to TRBJ2-5; D is uncertain. Written as DNA, the CDR3 is TGTGCCAGCAGTGAACGTGGCACCCACCAAGAGACCCAGTACTTC. Residues: CASSERGTHQETQYF.